The clone carrying this TCR beta chain was detected many times. Those with hyperthyroidism were 18 to 65 years old, newly diagnosed, and ill for under 2 months. TCR beta CDR3 region amplification was performed from RNA transcripts. HTBI primers were employed in a first-round RT-PCR of the TCR CDR3. TCRdb redid the calling of the multiplex PCR reads with MiXCR, one entry per CDR3 protein. The sample has a few hundred thousand distinct CDR3 sequences, roughly 13% seen once. These data come from a study of T cells in Graves' hyperthyroidism and ophthalmopathy. Looking at the study overall: Peripheral blood draws took place at initial diagnosis, ahead of any treatment.

From germline, CDR1 is DFQATT and CDR2 SNEGSKA (reference sequence). This CDR3 spans 11 amino acids. V was cut by 6 bases and J by 4 bases, with 9 bases left in between. This sequence originates from a young woman with Graves' hyperthyroidism. Sequenced sample: blood. This chain links TRBV20-1 with TRBJ1-1; unclear D gene. The chain's CDR3 is CSASRPTEAFF. The CDR3 bases are TGCAGTGCCTCGAGGCCCACTGAAGCTTTCTTT.